Below, one TCR beta chain is given with its context. This clone appeared a single time. The specificity of this receptor is unknown. Per-nucleotide qualities are absent, and no much larger clonotype sits a single base away. These data come from a study of technical replicates of blood from several donors (dated by TCRdb to the late 2010s). The library relied on the immunoSEQ multiplex PCR assay. TCRdb provides this immuneACCESS table in a form limited to in-frame rearrangements. Some clones are lacking; in checked studies, under half of them reflect an unresolved V gene, and why the rest are absent is not known. Recorded for this sample are roughly 69,000 clones; around nine tenths of them occurred a single time. Of the sample, about 5.1% falls within the top ten clones. The receptor was isolated from a human donor in good health. Some clones in this sample may be carry-over from other donors' samples. Sequenced input: PBMCs.

The DNA is as follows: TGTGCCAGCAGCGCCCGACTAGCGGGGGGCCAAGAAGTGCAGTATTTT. Its product reads: CASSARLAGGQEVQYF. The receptor chain draws on TRBV11-1 and TRBJ2-3; a stretch of 13 junction bases matches TRBD2. The CDR3 sequence holds 16 residues, the cysteine and phenylalanine included. Only CDR3 DNA is held: 48 bases, read in frame from base 1. Reading the germline V gene (reference sequence) gives CDR1 SGHAT and CDR2 FQDESV. For this chain, trimming is 5 bases at the V end and 11 bases at the J end, and the number of junction bases without a gene match is 13.